This TCR beta chain derives from a study of beta chain features in type 1 diabetes. With regard to this clone: Its antigen is not identified.

Expressed TCRB transcripts got sequenced, as all isolated RNA was reverse transcribed. Libraries were prepared by immunoSEQ multiplex PCR; TCRdb keeps only in-frame clonotypes and omits some of them. The sample has approximately 730,000 clones; around an eighth are singletons. The CDR3 covers 16 residues. Germline assignment: CDR1 MDHEN and CDR2 SYDVKM. The V segment lost 2 bases and the J segment 6 bases; nucleotides outside the gene matches: 8. CD4+ cells of the naive, central memory, regulatory and stem cell-like memory types were sorted via CD45RO/CCR7/CD25/CD127/CD95/CD27. Populations isolated by sorting all had purity greater than 95%. Findings and limits, study-wide: Although PCR might favor shorter templates, it would do so equally in patients and controls. Shortening of TCRB CDR3s, moderate but significant, appeared in all four CD4+ subsets of Type 1 diabetes patients.

Sequenced input: naive CD4+ T cells from blood. The sequence came from a man between 18 and 29 years old with type 1 diabetes. This rearrangement joins TRBV28 to TRBJ1-5; 9 nucleotides line up with TRBD1. The CDR3 bases are TGTGCCAGCAGTTTAGGTCGGGACAGGGTTGGTCAGCCCCAGCATTTT. Translating it yields CASSLGRDRVGQPQHF.